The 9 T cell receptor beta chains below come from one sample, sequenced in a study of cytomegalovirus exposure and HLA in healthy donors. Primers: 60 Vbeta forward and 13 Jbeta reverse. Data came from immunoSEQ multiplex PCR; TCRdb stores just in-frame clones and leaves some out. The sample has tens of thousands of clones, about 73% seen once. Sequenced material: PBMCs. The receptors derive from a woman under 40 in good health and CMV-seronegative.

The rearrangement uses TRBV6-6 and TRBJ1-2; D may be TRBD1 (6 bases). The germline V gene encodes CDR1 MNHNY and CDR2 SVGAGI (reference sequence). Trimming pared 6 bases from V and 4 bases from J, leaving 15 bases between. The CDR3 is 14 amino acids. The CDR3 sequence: CASSPSTGIYGYTF. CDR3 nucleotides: TGTGCCAGCAGCCCCTCCACAGGGATCTATGGCTACACCTTC.

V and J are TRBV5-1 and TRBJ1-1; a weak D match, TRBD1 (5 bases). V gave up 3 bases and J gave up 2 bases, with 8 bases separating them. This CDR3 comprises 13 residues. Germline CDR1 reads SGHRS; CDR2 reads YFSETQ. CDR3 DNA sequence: TGCGCCAGCAGCTCGACAGATAACACTGAAGCTTTCTTT. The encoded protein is CASSSTDNTEAFF.

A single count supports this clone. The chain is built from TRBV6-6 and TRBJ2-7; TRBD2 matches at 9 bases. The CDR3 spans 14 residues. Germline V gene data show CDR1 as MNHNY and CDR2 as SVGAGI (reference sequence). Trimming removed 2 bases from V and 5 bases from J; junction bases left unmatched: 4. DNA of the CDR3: TGTGCCAGCAGTTACGGGACTAGCATGAACGAGCAGTACTTC. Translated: CASSYGTSMNEQYF.

The chain's CDR3 is CASRLGTGGNYEQYF. The CDR3 nucleotides read TGTGCCAGCAGACTTGGGACAGGGGGCAACTACGAGCAGTACTTC. The chain recombines TRBV7-9 with TRBJ2-7; TRBD1 aligns across 12 bases. V was clipped by 6 bases and J by 3 bases; unmatched bases: 6. The CDR3 has 15 amino acids. Germline V gives CDR1 SEHNR, CDR2 FQNEAQ (reference sequence).

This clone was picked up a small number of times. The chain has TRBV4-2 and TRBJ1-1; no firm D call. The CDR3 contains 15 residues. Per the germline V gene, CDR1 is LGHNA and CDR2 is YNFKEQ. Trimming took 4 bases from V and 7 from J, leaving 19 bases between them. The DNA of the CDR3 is TGTGCCAGCAGCCCCTTAGACGTGGCAGGCGATGAAGCTTTCTTT. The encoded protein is CASSPLDVAGDEAFF.

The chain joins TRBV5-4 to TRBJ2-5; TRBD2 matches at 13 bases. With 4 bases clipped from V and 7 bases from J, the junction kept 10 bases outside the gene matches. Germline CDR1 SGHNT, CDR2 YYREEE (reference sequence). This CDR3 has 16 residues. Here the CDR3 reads CASSITSGRAGGTQYF. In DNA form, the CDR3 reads TGTGCCAGCAGCATCACTAGCGGGAGGGCCGGTGGGACCCAGTACTTC.

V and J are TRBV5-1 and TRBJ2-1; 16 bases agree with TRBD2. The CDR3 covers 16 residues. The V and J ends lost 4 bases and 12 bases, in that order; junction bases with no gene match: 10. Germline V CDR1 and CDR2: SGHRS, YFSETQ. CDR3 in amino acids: CASSVGLAGGRDGQFF. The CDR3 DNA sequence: TGCGCCAGCAGCGTGGGACTAGCGGGAGGGAGAGATGGGCAGTTCTTC.

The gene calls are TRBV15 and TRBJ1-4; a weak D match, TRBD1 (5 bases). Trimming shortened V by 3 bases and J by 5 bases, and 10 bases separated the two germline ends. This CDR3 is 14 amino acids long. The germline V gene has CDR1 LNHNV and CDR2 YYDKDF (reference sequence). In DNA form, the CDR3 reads TGTGCCACCAGCAGGTCAGACAGCAATGAAAAACTGTTTTTT. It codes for CATSRSDSNEKLFF. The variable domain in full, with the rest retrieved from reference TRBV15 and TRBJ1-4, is DAMVIQNPRYQVTQFGKPVTLSCSQTLNHNVMYWYQQKSSQAPKLLFHYYDKDFNNEADTPDNFQSRRPNTSFCFLDIRSPGLGDTAMYLCATSRSDSNEKLFFGSGTQLSVL.

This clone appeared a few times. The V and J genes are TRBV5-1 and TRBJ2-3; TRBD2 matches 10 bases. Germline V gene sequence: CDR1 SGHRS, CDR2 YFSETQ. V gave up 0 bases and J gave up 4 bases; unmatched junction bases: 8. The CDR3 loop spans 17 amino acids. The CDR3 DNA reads TGCGCCAGCAGCTTGGTCGGTAGCGGGGGGTTGGCAGATACGCAGTATTTT. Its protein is CASSLVGSGGLADTQYF.